This TCR beta chain was retrieved from a study of identical twins. Study-level points and caveats: Whereas memory repertoires showed no such difference, abundant cord blood beta clonotypes carried fewer insertions.

Germline CDR1 WNHNN, CDR2 SYGVQD (reference sequence). The CDR3 has 13 residues. Trimming took off 8 bases at V and 3 bases at J, with 13 bases between the two ends. This clonotype has only a few counts. Its matching antigen is unknown. Unique molecular identifiers were present on the cDNA, and a universal primer site came from template switching. TCRdb reprocessed the 5' RACE reads with MiXCR, giving one entry per CDR3 protein. There are fewer than 900,000 distinct CDR3 sequences in the sample; 15% to 20% occur only once, and around 13% lies in the top ten. This sample was shared with a second study, whose subject was T cells expressing NK-cell markers. From that report: More than 5 of the donors carried dominant NKG2C+ clonotypes that took up roughly 1.0-8% of their CD8+ T cells. Evidence did not settle whether expanded NKG2C+ T cell clones targeted HCMV.

This sequence originates from a woman aged 18-29 years in good health. This chain joins TRBV10-1 and TRBJ2-5; possibly TRBD1 or TRBD2 for D (5 bases each). The specimen sequenced was PBMCs. CDR3 coding DNA: TGCGCCAGCGCCCGGGACGGAGAAGAGACCCAGTACTTC. Its protein is CASARDGEETQYF.